This entry features one T cell receptor (beta chain) sequence. A single count supports this clonotype. Its antigen target is currently unknown. No base quality values were provided; no much bigger clone lies one nucleotide off. Libraries were prepared through 5' RACE. The run used an Illumina HiSeq 2500. A second PCR of about 6 to 12 cycles was run with a J-beta primer mix and a sample-barcoded 5' primer. Each TCR beta cDNA molecule received a unique molecular identifier from a template-switch 5' adaptor carrying 12 random nucleotides. Each sample yielded at least 2.5 million CDR3-containing paired-end reads. All of the RNA was converted into first-strand cDNA using the Mint cDNA synthesis kit, with a TRBC-specific oligonucleotide serving as the primer. Following uracil-DNA glycosylase treatment, all cDNA underwent a first 18-cycle PCR with the universal primers M1SS and BC2_uni_R. As for the authors' bioinformatics: For normalization, 1 million high-quality reads were randomly selected from each sample, with every read carrying a distinct molecular identifier. Reads sharing molecular identifiers were discarded rather than binned into consensus sequences. MiTCR, with a Q25 quality threshold and the strictest error-elimination algorithm, was used for CDR3 identification, clonotype clustering and error correction. A nonparametric unseen species model using Euler transformation provided a lower-bound estimate of total TCR beta diversity. TCRdb trimmed public reads at Q25 via fastp, called clones via MiXCR and kept in-frame beta chains. Duplicate CDR3 protein sequences are folded into a single record with the most common DNA and genes. TCRdb's processing, not the authors' own work, is the source of the V and J calls. The sample table holds approximately 1.5 million distinct CDR3 sequences, of which roughly two fifths were seen once. The ten top clones hold approximately 4.1% of the sample.

Looking up the germline V gene (reference sequence) yields CDR1 DFQATT and CDR2 SNEGSKA. Trimming takes 6 bases from V and 2 bases from J, and the germline ends sit 15 bases apart. The CDR3 covers 14 residues, taking in both the cysteine and the phenylalanine. Only the CDR3 DNA is retained, 42 bases long and in frame from the first base. The sample originates from a study of blood T cells in healthy people across ages (dated by TCRdb to between 2015 and 2016). With respect to the entire study: In model experiments, template switching captured roughly one uniquely barcoded TCR beta cDNA molecule for every two T cells. For two donors (one aged 18 to 29 and one aged 80 or older), the study analyzed two additional independent replicas of 1 million unique cDNA reads from the same blood draw. To track age-related changes in TCR beta repertoire diversity, the study relied on deep sequencing normalized with unique cDNA molecular identifiers. The donors were split into four age groups: young (average around 15 years), middle-aged (over 35), aged (approximately 59) and long-lived (over 80). To avoid experimental bias, donors of different ages were randomly spread across the sequencing lanes.

Findings and caveats that apply to the study as a whole: Compared with the aged group, the long-lived group had more naive CD4+ T cells, fewer expanded clones and increased TCR diversity, suggesting age selection. Total diversity estimates from one million sequenced T cells were considered lower bounds and underestimates. As age increased, observed TCR beta diversity per million T cells dropped in a roughly linear way, and a significant reduction was already evident by age about 36. The percentage of naive T cells measured by flow cytometry correlated strongly with observed TCR beta diversity. Because donor CMV infection status was unknown, age-related changes in expanded clonotypes were potentially confounded. Because profiling used bulk unsorted PBMCs, naive and antigen-experienced compartments could not be compared conclusively.

The donors were about 40 Caucasian individuals from Russia, aged roughly 6 to 100 years, who were systemically healthy. Each donor gave ten milliliters of peripheral blood, drawn into EDTA-treated Vacutainer tubes. PBMCs were isolated by Ficoll-Paque density-gradient centrifugation, with at least 7 million obtained per sample. Total RNA was extracted from PBMCs with Trizol reagent, with at least 5.5 micrograms obtained per sample. For every donor, an aliquot of PBMCs went through flow cytometry to measure the percentages of naive CD45RAhigh/CD27high T cells. The sequenced sample consisted of blood. This chain joins TRBV20-1 to TRBJ2-3, and TRBD2 may be the D gene, going by 5 matching bases. This receptor was obtained from a woman between 18 and 29 years old in good health. The CDR3 region has the sequence CSAPPARDTDTQYF. In nucleotide form, the sequence is TGCAGTGCGCCTCCCGCGAGGGACACAGATACGCAGTATTTT.